Here is one TCR beta chain with its context. Germline CDR1 SEHNR, CDR2 FQNEAQ (reference sequence). CDR3 length: 13 residues. The ends were cut back, 5 bases at V and 3 bases at J, with 10 bases in the middle. The sample belongs to a study of blood T cell repertoires in COVID-19. About the study: T cells, B-cell-depleted T cells, or PBMCs provided the cDNA or gDNA that served as material.

Authors' processing steps: Estimation of nucleated cell counts was performed using reference gene primer amplification. Sequencing was performed with immunoSEQ multiplex PCR; in TCRdb, only in-frame clones are kept and a portion is missing. That table furnishes V, J and clone size, whereas the DNA furnished D and trimming. The sample contains over 150,000 clones, around nine tenths of which appear only once. This sequence joins TRBV7-9 and TRBJ2-5, with D possibly being TRBD1 (5 bases). The origin of this receptor is a middle-aged man with COVID-19, enrolled during active disease. The sequenced sample was peripheral blood. CDR3 coding DNA: TGTGCCAGCAGCCTGGGGCAGAAAGAGACCCAGTACTTC. Its protein is CASSLGQKETQYF.